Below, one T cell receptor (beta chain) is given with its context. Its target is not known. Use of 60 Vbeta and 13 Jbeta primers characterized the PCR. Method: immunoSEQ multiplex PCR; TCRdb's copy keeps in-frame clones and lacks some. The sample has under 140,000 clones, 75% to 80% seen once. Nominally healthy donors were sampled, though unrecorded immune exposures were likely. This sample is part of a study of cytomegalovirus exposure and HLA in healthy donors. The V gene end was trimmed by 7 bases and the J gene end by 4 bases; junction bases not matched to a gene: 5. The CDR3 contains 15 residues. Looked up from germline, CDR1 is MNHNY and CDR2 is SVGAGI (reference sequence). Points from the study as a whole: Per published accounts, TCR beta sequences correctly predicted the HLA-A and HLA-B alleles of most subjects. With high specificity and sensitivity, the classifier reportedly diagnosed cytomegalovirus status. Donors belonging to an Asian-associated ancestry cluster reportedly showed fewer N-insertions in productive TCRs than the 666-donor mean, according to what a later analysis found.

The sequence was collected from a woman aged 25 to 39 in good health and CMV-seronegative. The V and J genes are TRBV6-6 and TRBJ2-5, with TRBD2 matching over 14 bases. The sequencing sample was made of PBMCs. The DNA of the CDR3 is TGTGCCAGCACCCCGACTAGCGGGAGGGCAGAGACCCAGTACTTC. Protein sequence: CASTPTSGRAETQYF.